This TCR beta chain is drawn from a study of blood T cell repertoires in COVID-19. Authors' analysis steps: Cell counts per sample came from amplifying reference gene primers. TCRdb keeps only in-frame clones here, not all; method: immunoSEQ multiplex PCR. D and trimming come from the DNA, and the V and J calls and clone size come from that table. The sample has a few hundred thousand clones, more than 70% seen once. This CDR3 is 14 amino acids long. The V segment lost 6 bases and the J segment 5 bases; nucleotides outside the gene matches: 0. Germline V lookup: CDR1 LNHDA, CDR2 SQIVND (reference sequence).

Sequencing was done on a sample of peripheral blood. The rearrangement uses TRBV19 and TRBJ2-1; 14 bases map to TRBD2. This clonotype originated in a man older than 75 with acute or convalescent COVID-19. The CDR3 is CASRGLAGDNEQFF. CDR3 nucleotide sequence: TGTGCCAGTAGGGGACTAGCGGGAGACAATGAGCAGTTCTTC.